This T cell receptor beta chain was sequenced for a study of CD8+ T cells in alopecia areata. Points from the study as a whole: Scalp repertoires also include resident alphabeta T cells from normal skin. While patients received tofacitinib, many expanded lesional clones remained present in scalp and blood.

About this clone: The target antigen is unknown.

It was cDNA, reverse transcribed from extracted RNA, that served as the sequencing template. Libraries were prepared by immunoSEQ multiplex PCR; TCRdb keeps only in-frame clonotypes and omits some of them. The data contain around 110,000 clones, roughly 50% of them singletons. The treatment was: oral pan-JAK inhibitor, 5-10 mg twice daily. Sequenced here: CD8+ T cells sorted from blood, sampled at week 24, from a patient treated with tofacitinib. This sequence originates from a human donor with alopecia areata.

In DNA form, the CDR3 reads TGTGCCAGCAGTTCCTTAGGGCCAATAGGGGGCTACACCTTC. Translated, it gives CASSSLGPIGGYTF. The rearrangement uses TRBV27 and TRBJ1-2; D not certain. CDR3 length: 14 residues. Germline CDR1 MNHEY, CDR2 SMNVEV (reference sequence). The V gene lost 4 bases and the J gene lost 8 bases, with 17 bases spanning the gap.